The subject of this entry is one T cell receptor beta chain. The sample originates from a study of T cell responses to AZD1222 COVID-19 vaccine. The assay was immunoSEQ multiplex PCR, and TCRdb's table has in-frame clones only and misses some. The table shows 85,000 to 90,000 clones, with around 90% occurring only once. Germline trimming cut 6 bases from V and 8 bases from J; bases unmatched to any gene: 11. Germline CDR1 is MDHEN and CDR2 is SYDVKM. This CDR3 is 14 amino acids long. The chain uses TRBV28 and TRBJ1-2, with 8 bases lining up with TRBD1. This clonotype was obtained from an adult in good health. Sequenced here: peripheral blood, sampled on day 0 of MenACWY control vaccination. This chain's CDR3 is CASSFPGQGGGYTF. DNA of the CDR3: TGTGCCAGCAGCTTCCCCGGACAGGGCGGAGGCTACACCTTC.